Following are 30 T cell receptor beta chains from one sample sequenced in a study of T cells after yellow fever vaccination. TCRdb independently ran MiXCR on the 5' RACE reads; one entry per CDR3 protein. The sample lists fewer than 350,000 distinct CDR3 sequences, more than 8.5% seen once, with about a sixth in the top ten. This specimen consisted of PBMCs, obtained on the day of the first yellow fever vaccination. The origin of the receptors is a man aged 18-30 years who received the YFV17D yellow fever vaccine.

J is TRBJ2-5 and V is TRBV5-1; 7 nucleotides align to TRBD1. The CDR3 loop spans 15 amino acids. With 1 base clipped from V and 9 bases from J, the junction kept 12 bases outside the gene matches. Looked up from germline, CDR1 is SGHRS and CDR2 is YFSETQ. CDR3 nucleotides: TGCGCCAGCAGCTTGCAGGGGGACAGCGCTCGGGCCCAGTACTTC. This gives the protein CASSLQGDSARAQYF.

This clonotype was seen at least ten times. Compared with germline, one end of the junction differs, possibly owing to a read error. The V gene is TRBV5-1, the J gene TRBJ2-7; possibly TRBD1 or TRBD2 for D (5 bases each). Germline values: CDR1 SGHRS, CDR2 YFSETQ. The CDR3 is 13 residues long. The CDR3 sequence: CASSLQGAYEQYF. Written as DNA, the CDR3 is TGTGCCAGCAGCTTGCAGGGAGCCTACGAGCAGTACTTC.

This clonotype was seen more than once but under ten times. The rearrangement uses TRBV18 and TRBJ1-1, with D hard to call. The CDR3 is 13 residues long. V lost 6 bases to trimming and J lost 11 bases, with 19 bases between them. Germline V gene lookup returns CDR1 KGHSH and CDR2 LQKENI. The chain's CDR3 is CASSLAAAPLAFF. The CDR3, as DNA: TGTGCCAGCTCCCTGGCGGCAGCGCCTCTGGCTTTCTTT.

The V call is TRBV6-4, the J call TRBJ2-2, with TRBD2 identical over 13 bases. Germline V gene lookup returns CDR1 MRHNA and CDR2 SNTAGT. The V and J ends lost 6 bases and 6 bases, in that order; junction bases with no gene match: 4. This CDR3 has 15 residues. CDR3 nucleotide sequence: TGTGCCAGCAGGCTACTAGCGGGGGGGCCCGGGGAGCTGTTTTTT. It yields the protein CASRLLAGGPGELFF.

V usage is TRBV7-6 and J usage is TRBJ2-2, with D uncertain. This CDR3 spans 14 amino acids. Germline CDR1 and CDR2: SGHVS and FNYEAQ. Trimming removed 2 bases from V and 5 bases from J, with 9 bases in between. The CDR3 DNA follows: TGTGCCAGCAGCTTATCGCCAAAAACCGGGGAGCTGTTTTTT. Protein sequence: CASSLSPKTGELFF. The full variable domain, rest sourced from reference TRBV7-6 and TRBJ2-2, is GAGVSQSPRYKVTKRGQDVALRCDPISGHVSLYWYRQALGQGPEFLTYFNYEAQQDKSGLPNDRFSAERPEGSISTLTIQRTEQRDSAMYRCASSLSPKTGELFFGEGSRLTVL.

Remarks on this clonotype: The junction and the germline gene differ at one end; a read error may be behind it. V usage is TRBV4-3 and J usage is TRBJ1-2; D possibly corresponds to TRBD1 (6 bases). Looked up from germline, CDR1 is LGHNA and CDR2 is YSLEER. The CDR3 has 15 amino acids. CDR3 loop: CSSSQEPTGKYGYTF. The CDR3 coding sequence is TGCTCCAGCAGCCAAGAACCAACAGGGAAATATGGCTACACCTTC.

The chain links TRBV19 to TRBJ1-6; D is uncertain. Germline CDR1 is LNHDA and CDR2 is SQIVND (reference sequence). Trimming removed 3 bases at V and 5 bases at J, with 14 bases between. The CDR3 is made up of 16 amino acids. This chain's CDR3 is CASSIRGGYDNSPLHF. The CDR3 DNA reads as TGTGCCAGTAGTATCCGGGGAGGGTATGATAATTCACCCCTCCACTTT.

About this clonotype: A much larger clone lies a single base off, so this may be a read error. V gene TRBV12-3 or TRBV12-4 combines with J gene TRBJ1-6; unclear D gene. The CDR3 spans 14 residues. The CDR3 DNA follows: TGTGCCAGCAGTTTAGACGGGGATAATTTACCCCTCCACTTT. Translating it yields CASSLDGDNLPLHF.

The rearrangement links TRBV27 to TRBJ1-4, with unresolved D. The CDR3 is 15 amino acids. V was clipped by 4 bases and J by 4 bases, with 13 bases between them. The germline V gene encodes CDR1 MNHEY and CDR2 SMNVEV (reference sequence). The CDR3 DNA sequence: TGTGCCAGCAGTTCGGACCGACAAAATAATGAAAAACTGTTTTTT. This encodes CASSSDRQNNEKLFF.

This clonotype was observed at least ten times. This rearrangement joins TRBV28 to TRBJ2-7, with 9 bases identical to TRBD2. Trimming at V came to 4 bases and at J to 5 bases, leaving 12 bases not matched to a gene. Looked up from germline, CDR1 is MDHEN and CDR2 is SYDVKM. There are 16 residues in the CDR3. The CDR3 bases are TGTGCCAGCAGTTCCGTACTAGCGGGTCTTATCCACGAGCAGTACGTC. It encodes CASSSVLAGLIHEQYV.

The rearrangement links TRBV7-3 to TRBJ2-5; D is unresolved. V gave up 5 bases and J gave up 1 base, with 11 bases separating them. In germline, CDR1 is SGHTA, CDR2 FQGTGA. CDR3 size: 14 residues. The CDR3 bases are TGTGCCAGCAGCCGCCCGGAAGCCCAAGAGACCCAGTACTTC. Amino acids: CASSRPEAQETQYF.

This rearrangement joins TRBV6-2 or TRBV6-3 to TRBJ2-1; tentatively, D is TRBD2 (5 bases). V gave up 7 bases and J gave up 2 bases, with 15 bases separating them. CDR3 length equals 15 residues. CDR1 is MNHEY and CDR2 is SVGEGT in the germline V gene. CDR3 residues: CASMRGRHTYNEQFF. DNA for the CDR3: TGTGCCAGCATGAGAGGGAGACATACCTACAATGAGCAGTTCTTC.

The CDR3 spells CASSQDRLVRQYF. As DNA, the CDR3 is TGCGCCAGCAGCCAAGATCGCCTGGTGCGGCAGTACTTC. The chain carries TRBV4-1 and TRBJ2-7, with D unresolved. V lost 0 bases to trimming and J lost 9 bases, with 12 bases between them. This CDR3 spans 13 amino acids. Germline CDR1 is MGHRA and CDR2 is YSYEKL.

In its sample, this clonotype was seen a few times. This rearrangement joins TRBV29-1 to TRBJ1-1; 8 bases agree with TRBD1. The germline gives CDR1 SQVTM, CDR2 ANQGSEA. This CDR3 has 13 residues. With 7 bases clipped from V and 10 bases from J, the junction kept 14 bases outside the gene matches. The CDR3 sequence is CSGGGRQGRPAFF. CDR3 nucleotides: TGCAGCGGGGGAGGAAGACAGGGGAGACCAGCTTTCTTT.

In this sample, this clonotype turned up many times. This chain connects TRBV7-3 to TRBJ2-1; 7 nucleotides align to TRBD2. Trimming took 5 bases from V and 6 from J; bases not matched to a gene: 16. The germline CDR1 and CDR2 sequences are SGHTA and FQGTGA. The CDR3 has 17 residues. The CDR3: CASSQPNPAGRSNEQFF. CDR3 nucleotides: TGTGCCAGCAGCCAACCAAACCCAGCGGGGAGAAGCAATGAGCAGTTCTTC.

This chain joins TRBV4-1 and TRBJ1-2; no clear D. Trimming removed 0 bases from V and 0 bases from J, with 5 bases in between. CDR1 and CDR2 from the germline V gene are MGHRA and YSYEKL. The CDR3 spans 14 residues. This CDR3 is CASSQEWANYGYTF. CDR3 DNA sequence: TGCGCCAGCAGCCAAGAGTGGGCTAACTATGGCTACACCTTC.

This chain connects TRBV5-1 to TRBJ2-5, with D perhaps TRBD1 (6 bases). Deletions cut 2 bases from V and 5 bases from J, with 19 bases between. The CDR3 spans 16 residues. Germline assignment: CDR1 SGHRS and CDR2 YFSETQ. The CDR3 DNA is TGCGCCAGCAGCTTCCTACAGGGAAACAGCGAGGAGACCCAGTACTTC. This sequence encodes CASSFLQGNSEETQYF.

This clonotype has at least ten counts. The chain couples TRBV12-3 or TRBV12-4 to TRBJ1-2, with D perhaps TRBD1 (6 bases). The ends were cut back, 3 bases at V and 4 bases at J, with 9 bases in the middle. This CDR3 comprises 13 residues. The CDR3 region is CASSLKGGYGYTF. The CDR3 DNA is TGTGCCAGCAGTTTGAAAGGGGGCTATGGCTACACCTTC.

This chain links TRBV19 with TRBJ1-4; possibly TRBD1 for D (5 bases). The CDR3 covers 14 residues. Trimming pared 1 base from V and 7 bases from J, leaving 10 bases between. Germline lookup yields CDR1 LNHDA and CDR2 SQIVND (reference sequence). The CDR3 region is CASSIAGTTEKLFF. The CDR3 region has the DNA TGTGCCAGTAGTATAGCTGGGACGACTGAAAAACTGTTTTTT.

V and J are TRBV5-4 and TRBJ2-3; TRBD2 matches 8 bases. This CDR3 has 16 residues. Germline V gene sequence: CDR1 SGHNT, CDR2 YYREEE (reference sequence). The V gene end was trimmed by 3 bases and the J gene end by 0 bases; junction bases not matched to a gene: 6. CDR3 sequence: CASSSRASGSTDTQYF. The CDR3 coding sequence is TGTGCCAGCAGCTCGAGGGCTAGCGGGAGCACAGATACGCAGTATTTT.

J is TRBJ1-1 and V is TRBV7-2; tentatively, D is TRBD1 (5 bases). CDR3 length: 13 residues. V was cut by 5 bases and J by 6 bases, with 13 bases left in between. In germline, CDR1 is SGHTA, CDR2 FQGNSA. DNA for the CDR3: TGTGCCAGCAGCAAAGCCGTGGGGGCTGAAGCTTTCTTT. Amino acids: CASSKAVGAEAFF.

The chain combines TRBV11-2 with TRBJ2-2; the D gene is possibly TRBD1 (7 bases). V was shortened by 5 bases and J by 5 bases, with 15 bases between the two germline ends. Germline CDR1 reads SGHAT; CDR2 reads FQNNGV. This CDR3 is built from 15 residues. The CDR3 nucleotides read TGTGCCAGCAGCCCGCCACAGGGGAGGACCGGGGAGCTGTTTTTT. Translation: CASSPPQGRTGELFF.

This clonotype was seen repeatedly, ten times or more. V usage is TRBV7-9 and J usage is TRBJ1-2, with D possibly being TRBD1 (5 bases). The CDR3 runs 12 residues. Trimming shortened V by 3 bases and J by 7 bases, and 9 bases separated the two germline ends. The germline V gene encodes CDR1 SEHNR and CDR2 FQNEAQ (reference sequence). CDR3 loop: CASSFSGGGYTF. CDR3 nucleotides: TGTGCCAGCAGCTTTAGCGGGGGTGGCTACACCTTC.

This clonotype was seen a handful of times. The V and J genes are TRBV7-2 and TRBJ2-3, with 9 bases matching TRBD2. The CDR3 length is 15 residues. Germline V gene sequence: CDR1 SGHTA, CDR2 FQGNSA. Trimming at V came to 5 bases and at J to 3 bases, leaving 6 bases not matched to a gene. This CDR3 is CASSMPGLATDTQYF. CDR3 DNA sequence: TGTGCCAGCAGCATGCCGGGACTAGCAACAGATACGCAGTATTTT.

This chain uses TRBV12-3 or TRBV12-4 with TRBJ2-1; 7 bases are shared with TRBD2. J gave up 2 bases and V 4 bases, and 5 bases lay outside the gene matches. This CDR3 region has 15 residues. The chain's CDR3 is CASSSRGIPYNEQFF. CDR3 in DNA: TGTGCCAGCAGTTCGCGGGGGATCCCCTACAATGAGCAGTTCTTC.

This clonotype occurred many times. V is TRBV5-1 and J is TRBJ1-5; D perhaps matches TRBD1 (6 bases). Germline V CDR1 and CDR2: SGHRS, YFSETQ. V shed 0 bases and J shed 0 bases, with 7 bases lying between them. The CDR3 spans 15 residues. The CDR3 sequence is CASSLGGGSNQPQHF. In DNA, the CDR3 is TGCGCCAGCAGCTTGGGAGGGGGTAGCAATCAGCCCCAGCATTTT. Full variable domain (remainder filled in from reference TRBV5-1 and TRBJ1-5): KAGVTQTPRYLIKTRGQQVTLSCSPISGHRSVSWYQQTPGQGLQFLFEYFSETQRNKGNFPGRFSGRQFSNSRSEMNVSTLELGDSALYLCASSLGGGSNQPQHFGDGTRLSIL.

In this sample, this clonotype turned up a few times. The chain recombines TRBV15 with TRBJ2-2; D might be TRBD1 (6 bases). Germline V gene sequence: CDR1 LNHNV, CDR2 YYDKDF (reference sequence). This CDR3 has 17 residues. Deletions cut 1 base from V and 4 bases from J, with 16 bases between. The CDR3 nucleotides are TGTGCCACCAGCAGAGGGGGGCAGGTCGTGTTCACCGGGGAGCTGTTTTTT. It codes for CATSRGGQVVFTGELFF.

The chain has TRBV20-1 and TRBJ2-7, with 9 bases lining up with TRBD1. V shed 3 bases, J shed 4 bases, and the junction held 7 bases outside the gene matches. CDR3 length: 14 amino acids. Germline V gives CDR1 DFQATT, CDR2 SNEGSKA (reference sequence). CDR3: CSASGRTGAYEQYF. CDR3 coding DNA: TGCAGTGCTAGTGGGAGGACAGGGGCGTACGAGCAGTACTTC.

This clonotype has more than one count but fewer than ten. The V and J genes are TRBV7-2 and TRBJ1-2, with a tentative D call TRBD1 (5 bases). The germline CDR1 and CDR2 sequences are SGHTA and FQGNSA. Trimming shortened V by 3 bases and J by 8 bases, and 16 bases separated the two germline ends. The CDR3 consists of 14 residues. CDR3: CASSFPRGLVGYTF. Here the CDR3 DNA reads TGTGCCAGCAGCTTTCCTCGGGGACTCGTAGGCTACACCTTC.

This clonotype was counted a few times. CDR3: CASSLLTAVDEKLFF. The CDR3 nucleotides read TGTGCCAGCAGCTTGTTGACAGCCGTCGATGAAAAACTGTTTTTT. V usage is TRBV5-6 and J usage is TRBJ1-4, with a tentative D call TRBD1 (5 bases). V was pared by 1 base and J by 6 bases, with 13 bases between. Germline assignment: CDR1 SGHDT and CDR2 YYEEEE. This CDR3 is 15 amino acids long.